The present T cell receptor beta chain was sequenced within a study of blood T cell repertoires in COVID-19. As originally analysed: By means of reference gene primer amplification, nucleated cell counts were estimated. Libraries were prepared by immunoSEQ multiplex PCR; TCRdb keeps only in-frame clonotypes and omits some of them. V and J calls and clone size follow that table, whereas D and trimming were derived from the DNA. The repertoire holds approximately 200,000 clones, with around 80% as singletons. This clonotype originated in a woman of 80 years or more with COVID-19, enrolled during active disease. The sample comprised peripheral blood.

The CDR3: CASSVDRGAEAFF. CDR3 coding DNA: TGCGCCAGCAGCGTAGACAGGGGAGCTGAAGCTTTCTTT. The rearrangement joins TRBV5-1 to TRBJ1-1; 8 nucleotides agree with TRBD1. Germline values: CDR1 SGHRS, CDR2 YFSETQ. Trimming cost V 4 bases and J 6 bases; bases outside gene matches: 5. This CDR3 spans 13 amino acids.